A selection of T cell receptor beta chains follows, all from one sample in a study of T cells in localized non-small cell lung cancer. Produced via immunoSEQ multiplex PCR; TCRdb's table is partial and in-frame only. The profile shows about 28,000 clones, 80% to 95% of them singletons. Sequences were derived from peripheral blood, sampled before any cancer treatment. These receptors were collected from a female donor over 55 with stage I lung adenocarcinoma. The CDR3 runs from the conserved cysteine through the conserved F or W. The order of the fields is clone size, V gene, J gene, D gene, CDR3 DNA, CDR3 protein. The D gene is left open where the match is weak. Size tells how often a clone was seen (once, few, many) or the class of an expanded clone, and some rows leave it out.

clone_size: NA
v_call: TRBV7-9
j_call: TRBJ2-7
d_call: NA
cdr3_nt: TGTGCCAGCAGCTTAGCGGTGCAGTCCTACGAGCAGTACTTC
cdr3_aa: CASSLAVQSYEQYF

clone_size: NA
v_call: TRBV7-8
j_call: TRBJ2-7
d_call: TRBD1
cdr3_nt: TGTGCCAGCTTGTCGTCCGGGACAGGGTTTTACGAGCAGTACTTC
cdr3_aa: CASLSSGTGFYEQYF

clone_size: NA
v_call: TRBV19
j_call: TRBJ2-2
d_call: NA
cdr3_nt: TGTGCCAGTAGTATTGGGAACCCCGGGGAGCTGTTTTTT
cdr3_aa: CASSIGNPGELFF

clone_size: NA
v_call: TRBV4-1
j_call: TRBJ2-5
d_call: NA
cdr3_nt: TGCGCCAGCAGCCAAGAGAGGGGGGCAGGTGAGACCCAGTACTTC
cdr3_aa: CASSQERGAGETQYF

clone_size: NA
v_call: TRBV7-8
j_call: TRBJ2-1
d_call: NA
cdr3_nt: TGTGCCAGCAGCCATGGCCCCTGGGAGGTCAATGAGGGGCAGTTCTTC
cdr3_aa: CASSHGPWEVNEGQFF

clone_size: NA
v_call: TRBV18
j_call: TRBJ2-7
d_call: NA
cdr3_nt: TGTGCCAGCTCACGAGGGGTGAACTACGAGCAGTACTTC
cdr3_aa: CASSRGVNYEQYF

clone_size: NA
v_call: TRBV6-1
j_call: TRBJ1-1
d_call: NA
cdr3_nt: TGTGCCACCACGCCCCGGACAGCAATGAACACTGAAGCTTTCTTT
cdr3_aa: CATTPRTAMNTEAFF

clone_size: NA
v_call: TRBV28
j_call: TRBJ2-2
d_call: TRBD2
cdr3_nt: TGTGCCAGCAGTCCTAGCGGGAGTGCCAACACCGGGGAGCTGTTTTTT
cdr3_aa: CASSPSGSANTGELFF

clone_size: NA
v_call: TRBV5-6
j_call: TRBJ1-2
d_call: NA
cdr3_nt: TGTGCCAGCAGCTTCTCGCCGGGGAAGGCCAATTATGGCTACACCTTC
cdr3_aa: CASSFSPGKANYGYTF

clone_size: NA
v_call: TRBV5-1
j_call: TRBJ2-3
d_call: TRBD1
cdr3_nt: TGCGCCAGCAGCTTGCGCGCGACAGGGGGCGCAGATACGCAGTATTTT
cdr3_aa: CASSLRATGGADTQYF

clone_size: NA
v_call: TRBV7-8
j_call: TRBJ2-1
d_call: NA
cdr3_nt: TGTGCCAGCAGCCCCCTCGAGCTCCTTTACAATGAGCAGTTCTTC
cdr3_aa: CASSPLELLYNEQFF

clone_size: NA
v_call: TRBV19
j_call: TRBJ1-1
d_call: NA
cdr3_nt: TGTGCCAGTAGTATGCGAGGGGTCGGCACTGAAGCTTTCTTT
cdr3_aa: CASSMRGVGTEAFF

clone_size: NA
v_call: TRBV9
j_call: TRBJ2-6
d_call: NA
cdr3_nt: TGTGCCAGCAGCGTAGGAGCCTCGGAGGCCAACGTCCTGACTTTC
cdr3_aa: CASSVGASEANVLTF

clone_size: NA
v_call: TRBV2
j_call: TRBJ2-1
d_call: NA
cdr3_nt: TGTGCCAGCAGTTACCATGAGCAGTTCTTC
cdr3_aa: CASSYHEQFF

clone_size: NA
v_call: TRBV18
j_call: TRBJ1-4
d_call: NA
cdr3_nt: TGTGCCAGCTCACCACGGCCCACCGGGGATGAAAAACTGTTTTTT
cdr3_aa: CASSPRPTGDEKLFF

clone_size: NA
v_call: TRBV6-1
j_call: TRBJ1-5
d_call: NA
cdr3_nt: TGTGCCAGCAGAGTGGCCAGCCTACAGCCCCAGCATTTT
cdr3_aa: CASRVASLQPQHF

clone_size: NA
v_call: TRBV28
j_call: TRBJ2-3
d_call: NA
cdr3_nt: TGTGCCAGCAGCTCCAGACTAGTTTCAGATACGCAGTATTTT
cdr3_aa: CASSSRLVSDTQYF

clone_size: NA
v_call: TRBV7-2
j_call: TRBJ2-1
d_call: NA
cdr3_nt: TGTGCCAGCAGCCAGTGGCGTGAGCAGTTCTTC
cdr3_aa: CASSQWREQFF

clone_size: NA
v_call: TRBV5-8
j_call: TRBJ2-6
d_call: NA
cdr3_nt: TGTGCCAGCAGCTTGGGGCGACATATCTCTGGGGCCAACGTCCTGACTTTC
cdr3_aa: CASSLGRHISGANVLTF

clone_size: once
v_call: TRBV11-2
j_call: TRBJ1-6
d_call: TRBD1
cdr3_nt: TGTGCCAGCAACGAGGAGACAGGGGGTAATTCACCCCTCCACTTT
cdr3_aa: CASNEETGGNSPLHF

clone_size: NA
v_call: TRBV5-4
j_call: TRBJ1-5
d_call: NA
cdr3_nt: TGTGCCAGCAGCTCCGGGGGGAGTAATCAGCCCCAGCATTTT
cdr3_aa: CASSSGGSNQPQHF

clone_size: NA
v_call: TRBV4-2
j_call: TRBJ2-3
d_call: NA
cdr3_nt: TGTGCCAGCGGCTTGGATAGCACAGATACGCAGTATTTT
cdr3_aa: CASGLDSTDTQYF

clone_size: NA
v_call: TRBV6-1
j_call: TRBJ2-3
d_call: TRBD2
cdr3_nt: TGTGCCAGCAGGGTGGGACTAGCGCCTACAGATACGCAGTATTTT
cdr3_aa: CASRVGLAPTDTQYF

clone_size: once
v_call: TRBV6-5
j_call: TRBJ2-1
d_call: TRBD2
cdr3_nt: TGTGCCGGCGGGACTAGCGGGCCTTACAATGAGCAGTTCTTC
cdr3_aa: CAGGTSGPYNEQFF

clone_size: NA
v_call: TRBV2
j_call: TRBJ1-5
d_call: NA
cdr3_nt: TGTGCCAGCAGGGCCGACAGGACGGGACAGCCCCAGCATTTT
cdr3_aa: CASRADRTGQPQHF

clone_size: NA
v_call: TRBV10-3
j_call: TRBJ2-6
d_call: NA
cdr3_nt: TGTGCCATCAGTGCTATTAGAACTGGGGCCAACGTCCTGACTTTC
cdr3_aa: CAISAIRTGANVLTF

clone_size: NA
v_call: TRBV27
j_call: TRBJ2-7
d_call: NA
cdr3_nt: TGTGCCAGCAGTTTGAGTAGGCGAAACGAGCAGTACTTC
cdr3_aa: CASSLSRRNEQYF

clone_size: NA
v_call: TRBV11-2
j_call: TRBJ2-5
d_call: TRBD1
cdr3_nt: TGTGCCAGCAGCCTAAGACAGGGACAAGAGACCCAGTACTTC
cdr3_aa: CASSLRQGQETQYF

clone_size: NA
v_call: TRBV6-1
j_call: TRBJ2-1
d_call: NA
cdr3_nt: TGTGCCAGCAGTGCTGGGGGGGCACTCTACAATGAGCAGTTCTTC
cdr3_aa: CASSAGGALYNEQFF

clone_size: NA
v_call: TRBV30
j_call: TRBJ1-2
d_call: NA
cdr3_nt: TGTGCCTGGAGTGCGGGGGGGTATGGCTACACCTTC
cdr3_aa: CAWSAGGYGYTF

clone_size: NA
v_call: TRBV6-5
j_call: TRBJ1-4
d_call: TRBD1
cdr3_nt: TGTGCCAGCAGTTCAGGACAGGGTCGCTTTGAAAAACTGTTTTTT
cdr3_aa: CASSSGQGRFEKLFF

clone_size: once
v_call: TRBV19
j_call: TRBJ2-2
d_call: TRBD1
cdr3_nt: TGTGCCAGTAGTAGGGACAGGGCTTGGGTCGGGGAGCTGTTTTTT
cdr3_aa: CASSRDRAWVGELFF

clone_size: NA
v_call: TRBV5-1
j_call: TRBJ2-1
d_call: TRBD1
cdr3_nt: TGCGCCAGCAGCTTCACAGGGGTAACAGGTGAGCAGTTCTTC
cdr3_aa: CASSFTGVTGEQFF

clone_size: NA
v_call: TRBV6-6
j_call: TRBJ1-2
d_call: NA
cdr3_nt: TGTGCCAGCAGTTTTACCCTCCTGGGGGATGGCTACACCTTC
cdr3_aa: CASSFTLLGDGYTF

clone_size: NA
v_call: TRBV29-1
j_call: TRBJ1-1
d_call: TRBD1
cdr3_nt: TGCAGCGCCAAAACGCCAGGGACAGGGAGAGAAAACACTGAAGCTTTCTTT
cdr3_aa: CSAKTPGTGRENTEAFF